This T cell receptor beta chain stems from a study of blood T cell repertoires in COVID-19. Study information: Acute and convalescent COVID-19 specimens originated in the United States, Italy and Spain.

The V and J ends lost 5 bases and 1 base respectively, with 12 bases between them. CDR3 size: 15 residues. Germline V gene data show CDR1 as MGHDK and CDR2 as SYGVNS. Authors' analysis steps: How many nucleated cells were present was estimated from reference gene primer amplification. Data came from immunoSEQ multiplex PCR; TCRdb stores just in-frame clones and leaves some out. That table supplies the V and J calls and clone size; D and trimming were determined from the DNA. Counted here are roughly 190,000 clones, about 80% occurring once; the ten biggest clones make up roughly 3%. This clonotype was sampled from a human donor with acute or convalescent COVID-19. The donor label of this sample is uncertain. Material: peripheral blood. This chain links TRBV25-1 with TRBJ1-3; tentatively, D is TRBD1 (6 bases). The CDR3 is CASSMGATSGNTIYF. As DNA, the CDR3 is TGTGCCAGCAGTATGGGGGCCACGTCTGGAAACACCATATATTTT.